The 15 T cell receptor beta chains below were found in one sample sequenced in a study of shared clonotypes between healthy human individuals. Clones were read by immunoSEQ multiplex PCR, and TCRdb kept only the in-frame ones, dropping some. The sample carries around 430,000 clones, 75% to 85% recorded once. The sample comprised PBMCs. These receptors originate from a middle-aged woman in good health. Some clones in this sample may be carry-over from other donors' samples.

This chain uses TRBV6-5 with TRBJ1-5, with D unresolved. Between the trimmed V and J ends, which lost 6 bases and 1 base, there was a span of 13 bases. CDR1 and CDR2 from the germline V gene are MNHEY and SVGAGI. The length of the CDR3 is 15 residues. This CDR3 reads CASSPLPGSNQPQHF. The CDR3 DNA is TGTGCCAGCAGCCCCCTACCAGGAAGCAATCAGCCCCAGCATTTT.

About this clone: Other DNA sequences in the same sample also yield this CDR3. The rearrangement joins TRBV28 to TRBJ1-3, with unresolved D. The germline V gene encodes CDR1 MDHEN and CDR2 SYDVKM. This CDR3 is built from 11 residues. V shed 4 bases and J shed 6 bases, with 4 bases lying between them. The CDR3 coding sequence is TGTGCCAGCAGTTCGGCAAACACCATATATTTT. Translated: CASSSANTIYF.

The rearrangement links TRBV15 to TRBJ2-7; D call uncertain. The CDR3 has 19 amino acids. V lost 0 bases to trimming and J lost 3 bases, with 24 bases between them. Looked up from germline, CDR1 is LNHNV and CDR2 is YYDKDF (reference sequence). The CDR3 DNA follows: TGTGCCACCAGCAGAGACTGGACCGCCTCAGTCTCTCGACTCTACGAGCAGTACTTC. Residues: CATSRDWTASVSRLYEQYF.

This chain connects TRBV11-1 to TRBJ2-7; TRBD1 aligns across 11 bases. CDR1 is SGHAT and CDR2 is FQDESV in the germline V gene (reference sequence). Trimming cost V 5 bases and J 7 bases; bases outside gene matches: 7. CDR3 length: 14 residues. CDR3 sequence: CASSHGQGAREQYF. Written as DNA, the CDR3 is TGTGCCAGCAGCCACGGACAGGGGGCAAGAGAGCAGTACTTC.

This chain connects TRBV7-9 to TRBJ2-3, with D possibly matching TRBD2 (6 bases). The germline V gene encodes CDR1 SEHNR and CDR2 FQNEAQ (reference sequence). This CDR3 is 15 amino acids long. V lost 5 bases and J 0 bases, leaving 12 bases between the germline ends. CDR3 nucleotide sequence: TGTGCCAGCAGCAAAGCGGGCCGAAGCACAGATACGCAGTATTTT. Translating gives CASSKAGRSTDTQYF.

The rearrangement links TRBV28 to TRBJ1-1; D is perhaps TRBD1 (5 bases). This CDR3 has 11 residues. The germline V gene has CDR1 MDHEN and CDR2 SYDVKM. The V and J ends lost 5 bases and 10 bases respectively, with 11 bases between them. The CDR3: CASSAGIGAFF. Here the CDR3 DNA reads TGTGCCAGCAGTGCAGGGATTGGAGCTTTCTTT.

The V call is TRBV6-5, the J call TRBJ1-4; 7 bases map to TRBD1. The CDR3 is 14 amino acids. CDR1 MNHEY and CDR2 SVGAGI come from the germline V gene. The trim removed 6 bases at V and 7 bases at J, leaving 8 bases unmatched. The CDR3 loop reads CASRGQVGGEKLFF. The DNA for the CDR3 is TGTGCCAGCAGAGGACAGGTTGGGGGTGAAAAACTGTTTTTT.

The rearrangement joins TRBV15 to TRBJ2-5; 8 bases align to TRBD2. Germline trimming cut 3 bases from V and 10 bases from J; bases unmatched to any gene: 13. Germline CDR1 is LNHNV and CDR2 is YYDKDF (reference sequence). The CDR3 covers 15 residues. The CDR3 spells CATSSGTSGAEVQYF. As DNA, the CDR3 is TGTGCCACCAGCAGTGGGACTAGTGGCGCTGAGGTCCAGTACTTC.

V usage is TRBV5-1 and J usage is TRBJ1-5; 12 bases align to TRBD1. The CDR3 is 19 amino acids. Germline values: CDR1 SGHRS, CDR2 YFSETQ. V dropped 4 bases and J dropped 2; count of bases not matched to a gene: 13. The CDR3 loop is CASSTPIGTGGEGNQPQHF. The CDR3 nucleotides read TGCGCCAGCAGCACACCAATCGGGACAGGGGGCGAGGGCAATCAGCCCCAGCATTTT.

On this clone: With a far larger clone one base away, a read error is the likely cause. V usage is TRBV30 and J usage is TRBJ2-5, with a tentative D call TRBD1 (5 bases). Trimming took off 3 bases at V and 4 bases at J, with 15 bases between the two ends. Germline V CDR1 and CDR2: GTSNPN, SVGIG (reference sequence). This CDR3 has 14 amino acids. CDR3 amino acids: CAWSRQIYRETQYF. DNA of the CDR3: TGTGCCTGGAGCCGACAGATCTACCGAGAGACCCAGTACTTC.

This clone was seen only once. The chain uses TRBV4-1 and TRBJ2-1, with 9 bases matching TRBD1. This CDR3 is built from 15 residues. Germline CDR1 reads MGHRA; CDR2 reads YSYEKL. V trimming: 5 bases; J trimming: 4 bases; junction bases outside the gene matches: 6. This CDR3 reads CASSGRDRAYNEQFF. The CDR3 DNA sequence: TGCGCCAGCAGCGGCCGGGACAGGGCATACAATGAGCAGTTCTTC.

As DNA, the CDR3 is TGCGCCAGCAGCTTGGCCAGGAGGGGGCAAGAGACCCAGTACTTC. Amino acids: CASSLARRGQETQYF. J is TRBJ2-5 and V is TRBV5-1, with D possibly being TRBD1 or TRBD2 (6 bases each). Germline-derived CDR1 and CDR2 are SGHRS and YFSETQ. The CDR3 sequence is 15 residues long. V dropped 0 bases and J dropped 2 bases, with 11 bases sitting between them. The whole variable domain, filled in from reference TRBV5-1 and TRBJ2-5, reads KAGVTQTPRYLIKTRGQQVTLSCSPISGHRSVSWYQQTPGQGLQFLFEYFSETQRNKGNFPGRFSGRQFSNSRSEMNVSTLELGDSALYLCASSLARRGQETQYFGPGTRLLVL.

The genes are TRBV27 and TRBJ1-6, with 7 bases matching TRBD1. The CDR3 has 14 residues. The V gene's germline CDR1 is MNHEY and CDR2 SMNVEV (reference sequence). Trimming at V came to 5 bases and at J to 14 bases, leaving 12 bases not matched to a gene. Here the CDR3 DNA reads TGTGCCAGCAGTCCAGACAGGGAGGTGGTCTCCCTCCACTTT. Residues: CASSPDREVVSLHF.

The chain carries TRBV28 and TRBJ2-6; D unresolved. The length of the CDR3 is 17 residues. Trimming took off 2 bases at V and 0 bases at J, with 11 bases between the two ends. The germline gives CDR1 MDHEN, CDR2 SYDVKM. The CDR3: CASSLGSPGSGANVLTF. The DNA of the CDR3 is TGTGCCAGCAGTTTAGGCAGCCCCGGCTCTGGGGCCAACGTCCTGACTTTC.

The V gene is TRBV7-8, the J gene TRBJ1-2, with 7 bases aligning to TRBD1. Germline CDR1 SGHVS, CDR2 FQNEAQ. V shed 1 base, J shed 4 bases, and the junction held 18 bases outside the gene matches. CDR3 size: 19 residues. The CDR3 region is CASSLVPAQRDSTFYGYTF. The CDR3 region has the DNA TGTGCCAGCAGCTTAGTACCAGCCCAACGGGACAGTACATTCTATGGCTACACCTTC.